The clone carrying this T cell receptor (beta chain) has just one count. This entry belongs to a study of blood T cell repertoires in COVID-19. Looking at the study overall: The United States, Italy and Spain were the sources of the acute and convalescent COVID-19 samples. PBMCs, B-cell-depleted T cells, or T cells provided the cDNA or gDNA that made up the material.

Unmatched junction bases numbered 4, after V lost 5 bases and J lost 2 bases. In germline, CDR1 is MDHEN, CDR2 SYDVKM. The CDR3 sequence is 15 residues long. How the authors handled the data: Reference gene primer amplification yielded estimated nucleated cell counts. Produced via immunoSEQ multiplex PCR; TCRdb's table is partial and in-frame only. D and trimming were read from the DNA, whereas the V and J calls and clone size are those reported in that table. This table holds some 76,000 clones, 80% to 90% found once. The genes are TRBV28 and TRBJ2-3; 10 bases agree with TRBD2. The receptor comes from a woman between 18 and 29 years old with acute or convalescent COVID-19. Sequencing input: peripheral blood. In nucleotides, the CDR3 is TGTGCCAGCAGTACAGCGGGGGGGTACACAGATACGCAGTATTTT. As protein: CASSTAGGYTDTQYF. Full variable domain (missing parts from reference TRBV28 and TRBJ2-3): DVKVTQSSRYLVKRTGEKVFLECVQDMDHENMFWYRQDPGLGLRLIYFSYDVKMKEKGDIPEGYSVSREKKERFSLILESASTNQTSMYLCASSTAGGYTDTQYFGPGTRLTVL.